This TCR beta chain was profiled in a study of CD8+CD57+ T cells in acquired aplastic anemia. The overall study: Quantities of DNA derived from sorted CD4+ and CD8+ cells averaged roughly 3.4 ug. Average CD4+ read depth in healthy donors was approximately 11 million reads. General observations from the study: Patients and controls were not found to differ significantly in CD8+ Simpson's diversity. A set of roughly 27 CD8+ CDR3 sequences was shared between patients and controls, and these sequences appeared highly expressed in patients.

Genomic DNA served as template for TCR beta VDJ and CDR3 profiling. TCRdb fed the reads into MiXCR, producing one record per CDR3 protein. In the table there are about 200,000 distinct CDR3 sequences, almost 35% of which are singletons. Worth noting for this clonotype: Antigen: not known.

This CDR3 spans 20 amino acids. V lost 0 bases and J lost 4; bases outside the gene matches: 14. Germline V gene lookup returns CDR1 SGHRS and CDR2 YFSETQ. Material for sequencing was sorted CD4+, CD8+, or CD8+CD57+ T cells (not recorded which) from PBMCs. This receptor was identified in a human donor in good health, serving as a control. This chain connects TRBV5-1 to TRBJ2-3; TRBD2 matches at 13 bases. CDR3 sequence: CASSLGVWTSGRSVADTQYF. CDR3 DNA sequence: TGCGCCAGCAGCTTGGGGGTATGGACTAGCGGGAGAAGTGTCGCAGATACGCAGTATTTT. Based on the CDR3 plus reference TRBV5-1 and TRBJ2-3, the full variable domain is KAGVTQTPRYLIKTRGQQVTLSCSPISGHRSVSWYQQTPGQGLQFLFEYFSETQRNKGNFPGRFSGRQFSNSRSEMNVSTLELGDSALYLCASSLGVWTSGRSVADTQYFGPGTRLTVL.